This T cell receptor beta chain emerged from a study of blood T cell repertoires in COVID-19 (dated by TCRdb to 2018 to 2020). With respect to the entire study: Samples covering the acute and convalescent phases of COVID-19 were provided by collaborators in the United States, Italy and Spain. The repertoires were released in a freely available public database intended as a resource for research on the immune response to SARS-CoV-2. Subjects who had been exposed to COVID-19, were actively infected with it, or had recovered from it provided the deeply sampled blood TCRbeta repertoires that made up the dataset. The material from the prospective study consisted of cDNA or gDNA derived from T cells, B-cell-depleted T cells, or PBMCs. Sample metadata almost always included a de-identified subject ID, COVID-19 status, age in years and sex. Where available, HLA class I and class II types were obtained from metadata supplied by the sample provider rather than from assay-based typing. Samples were obtained from the ongoing ImmuneRACE study (first 160 participants) and from 1,254 subjects provided by 6 global collaborators. Here is what the overall study found, with its caveats: The amount of clinical and demographic metadata varied by source and participant and was provided uncurated.

TCRbeta CDR3 regions were amplified from genomic DNA using the immunoSEQ Assay, a bias-controlled multiplex PCR. As for the authors' bioinformatics: The number of nucleated cells in each sample was estimated from the amplification of reference gene primers within the assay. To quantify the absolute abundance of each unique TCRbeta CDR3 rearrangement, sequence reads were collapsed and filtered. For each sample, productive Simpson clonality was calculated as the square root of Simpson's diversity index over productive rearrangements. TCRdb's version of the immuneACCESS table is confined to in-frame rearrangements and falls short of the full clone set. An unresolved V gene accounts for under half of the shortfall where checked; the remainder is of unknown origin. That table supplies the V and J calls and clone size; D and trimming were determined from the DNA. The sample table shows just over 650,000 clones, and 75% to 90% are seen once. Together, the top ten hold about 0.26% of the sample.

On this clone itself: Its antigen is not yet known. No quality values exist for individual bases; no much larger clone is one base distant.

Whole blood was collected in K2EDTA tubes by collaborating institutions according to the institutions' own protocols. Collaborator samples were shipped for TCRbeta analysis as frozen whole blood, isolated PBMCs, or DNA extracted from either sample type. A distance of 13 bases separates the germline ends of V and J, which lose 5 bases and 11 bases respectively. The CDR3, from cysteine to phenylalanine, totals 13 residues. CDR3 DNA is the only sequence kept; it has 39 bases, read in frame from the first base. The germline V gene provides CDR1 SGHAT and CDR2 FQNNGV. What was sequenced was peripheral blood. This receptor was taken from a woman between 18 and 29 years old with acute or convalescent COVID-19. The sequence joins TRBV11-2 to TRBJ1-6, and perhaps TRBD1 as D gene, on 6 matching bases. The DNA sequence is given as TGTGCCAGCAGCACCGACAGGAGGACACCCCTCCACTTT. It codes for CASSTDRRTPLHF.